These 31 T cell receptor beta chains were sequenced from one sample in a study of blood T cells in healthy people across ages. The authors ran a second PCR of 7 to 11 cycles using a sample-barcoded 5' primer and a J-beta primer mix. TCRdb called the 5' RACE reads again in MiXCR, with one record for every CDR3 protein. The sample yields some 780,000 distinct CDR3 sequences, around three fifths seen once. What was sequenced was blood. The receptors stem from a man between 40 and 49 years old in good health.

The chain has TRBV14 and TRBJ2-7, with TRBD2 identical over 13 bases. The CDR3 is 18 residues long. The trim removed 4 bases at V and 2 bases at J, leaving 11 bases unmatched. Per the germline V gene, CDR1 is SGHDN and CDR2 is FVKESK. The CDR3 is CASSPGTSGTPPPYEQYF. The CDR3 coding sequence is TGTGCCAGCAGCCCCGGGACTAGCGGGACCCCGCCCCCCTACGAGCAGTACTTC.

This clonotype has a single count. The V gene is TRBV5-1, the J gene TRBJ2-1, with TRBD2 matching over 10 bases. The junction had 11 bases not matched to a gene; V was cut back by 4 bases and J by 4 bases. The CDR3 length is 17 residues. Germline loops: CDR1 SGHRS, CDR2 YFSETQ. The DNA of the CDR3 is TGCGCCAGCAGCCCGAACCCCTTAGCGGGGGGTTACAATGAGCAGTTCTTC. Encoded protein: CASSPNPLAGGYNEQFF.

The chain is built from TRBV6-1 and TRBJ2-5, with D tentatively TRBD1 (5 bases). Trimming took 10 bases from V and 3 from J, leaving 21 bases between them. This CDR3 comprises 15 residues. The V gene's germline CDR1 is MNHNS and CDR2 SASEGT. CDR3 sequence reads: CATGWADSWEETQYF. The CDR3 DNA reads TGTGCCACCGGGTGGGCTGACAGTTGGGAAGAGACCCAGTACTTC.

The chain combines TRBV5-5 with TRBJ1-5, with unresolved D. V lost 7 bases and J 0 bases, leaving 26 bases between the germline ends. The CDR3 totals 19 residues. Germline V gene lookup returns CDR1 SGHKS and CDR2 YYEKEE (reference sequence). The CDR3 loop is CASCLRADSRDYSNQPQHF. The CDR3 DNA sequence: TGTGCCAGCTGCCTCCGGGCAGACTCAAGAGACTATAGCAATCAGCCCCAGCATTTT.

This clonotype appeared once. The chain employs TRBV29-1 and TRBJ2-1, with 13 bases aligning to TRBD2. CDR1 SQVTM and CDR2 ANQGSEA come from the germline V gene. Trimming at V came to 6 bases and at J to 6 bases, leaving 14 bases not matched to a gene. The CDR3 has 17 residues. The CDR3 DNA sequence: TGCAGCGTGGGTACTAGCGGGGGGGCTATCCTCCTCAATGAGCAGTTCTTC. It encodes CSVGTSGGAILLNEQFF.

This clonotype has a handful of counts. This chain connects TRBV12-3 or TRBV12-4 to TRBJ2-1; 13 bases match TRBD2. V lost 5 bases, J lost 9 bases, and 7 bases stayed unmatched. The CDR3 runs 15 residues. Here the CDR3 DNA reads TGTGCCAGCAGTGAAAAGGGACTAGCGGGAATTGAGCAGTTCTTC. Protein sequence: CASSEKGLAGIEQFF.

Concerning this clonotype: An end of the junction does not agree with germline; a read error may underlie this. The rearrangement links TRBV6-6 to TRBJ1-2; D is unresolved. CDR1 and CDR2 from the germline V gene are MNHNY and SVGAGI (reference sequence). This CDR3 has 15 amino acids. DNA for the CDR3: TGTGCCAGCAGTTATGAGGGCCGGCCTGCCGATGGCTGCACCTTC. Translation: CASSYEGRPADGCTF.

J is TRBJ2-1 and V is TRBV14; TRBD1 aligns across 8 bases. Germline lookup yields CDR1 SGHDN and CDR2 FVKESK. The CDR3 is 17 amino acids. J lost 1 base, V lost 3 bases, and 8 bases had no gene match. DNA for the CDR3: TGTGCCAGCAGCCATTTCCAGGGGGCAAGTTCCTACAATGAGCAGTTCTTC. Protein: CASSHFQGASSYNEQFF.

This clonotype appeared a few times. The V call is TRBV13, the J call TRBJ2-7; D unresolved. Germline V lookup: CDR1 PRHDT, CDR2 FYEKMQ (reference sequence). The CDR3 length is 19 residues. The V gene lost 6 bases and the J gene lost 2 bases, with 29 bases spanning the gap. The CDR3 nucleotides are TGTGCCAGCAGTCGACGTGGGCAGAGTCCGTCGTCGCGACCCTACGAGCAGTACTTC. Protein product: CASSRRGQSPSSRPYEQYF. The variable domain in full, completed from reference TRBV13 and TRBJ2-7, reads AAGVIQSPRHLIKEKRETATLKCYPIPRHDTVYWYQQGPGQDPQFLISFYEKMQSDKGSIPDRFSAQQFSDYHSELNMSSLELGDSALYFCASSRRGQSPSSRPYEQYFGPGTRLTVT.

This clonotype was observed once. CDR3 region: CASSRIGTGGTEAFF. The CDR3 coding sequence is TGTGCCAGCAGCCGTATTGGGACAGGGGGCACTGAAGCTTTCTTT. This chain connects TRBV5-4 to TRBJ1-1, with TRBD1 matching 11 bases. Germline loops: CDR1 SGHNT, CDR2 YYREEE (reference sequence). With V trimmed by 4 bases and J by 4 bases, 6 bases remained unmatched. CDR3 size: 15 residues.

This clonotype was seen a few times. The J gene is TRBJ2-2, the V gene TRBV6-2 or TRBV6-3, with 9 positions matching TRBD1. V lost 4 bases, J lost 2 bases, and 2 bases stayed unmatched. The CDR3 runs 15 residues. The germline gives CDR1 MNHEY, CDR2 SVGEGT. The CDR3 loop is CASSLGQGNTGELFF. The CDR3 DNA reads TGTGCCAGCAGTTTGGGACAGGGAAACACCGGGGAGCTGTTTTTT.

This sequence joins TRBV7-9 and TRBJ2-1; 7 bases map to TRBD1. Germline CDR1 reads SEHNR; CDR2 reads FQNEAQ (reference sequence). The trim removed 11 bases at V and 6 bases at J, leaving 4 bases unmatched. This CDR3 has 11 residues. DNA for the CDR3: TGTGCCGGCCACAGGGGCAATGAGCAGTTCTTC. This translates into CAGHRGNEQFF.

This sequence joins TRBV20-1 and TRBJ1-6; possible D gene TRBD1, 5 bases. Germline V gives CDR1 DFQATT, CDR2 SNEGSKA (reference sequence). V lost 3 bases, J lost 6 bases, and 15 bases lay in between. This CDR3 spans 15 amino acids. The CDR3 bases are TGCAGTGCTAGCAGGGCTCATCTCGGTAATTCACCCCTCCACTTT. Its translation is CSASRAHLGNSPLHF.

V is TRBV27 and J is TRBJ2-1; 9 bases match TRBD2. V lost 1 base and J lost 8; bases outside the gene matches: 12. Germline CDR1 and CDR2: MNHEY and SMNVEV (reference sequence). CDR3 size: 17 residues. CDR3 sequence reads: CASSLLGGGAKLHEQFF. The CDR3, as DNA: TGTGCCAGCAGTTTATTGGGCGGGGGGGCCAAATTGCATGAGCAGTTCTTC.

This chain connects TRBV7-6 to TRBJ1-1; TRBD1 might be the D (6 bases). CDR3 length equals 14 residues. Germline lookup yields CDR1 SGHVS and CDR2 FNYEAQ. With 5 bases removed from V and 5 bases from J, the gap between germline ends came to 15 bases. The CDR3 spells CASSQPRGGTEAFF. The CDR3 DNA is TGTGCCAGCAGCCAGCCCCGAGGGGGGACTGAAGCTTTCTTT.

The sample holds many counts of this clonotype. V is TRBV14 and J is TRBJ2-7; perhaps TRBD2 as D (5 bases). Trimming removed 4 bases at V and 7 bases at J, with 14 bases between. Germline CDR1 SGHDN, CDR2 FVKESK. This CDR3 contains 13 residues. The CDR3 DNA is TGTGCCAGCAGCCTACTGTTAACTAGTGAGCAGTACTTC. Protein: CASSLLLTSEQYF.

This clonotype was seen more than once but under ten times. This chain links TRBV29-1 with TRBJ2-3, with TRBD2 identical over 7 bases. CDR1 is SQVTM and CDR2 is ANQGSEA in the germline V gene. The CDR3 totals 15 residues. The trim removed 4 bases at V and 0 bases at J, leaving 7 bases unmatched. CDR3 bases: TGCAGCGTTGGGAGTCGCGGGGGTAGCACAGATACGCAGTATTTT. As protein: CSVGSRGGSTDTQYF.

The CDR3 coding sequence is TGTGCCAGCAGCTTAGATGAGGGCCCCACTGAAGCTTTCTTT. Protein sequence: CASSLDEGPTEAFF. The gene calls are TRBV7-8 and TRBJ1-1; D unclear. V was pared by 1 base and J by 4 bases, with 10 bases between. CDR1 is SGHVS and CDR2 is FQNEAQ in the germline V gene. The CDR3 length is 14 residues.

The chain is built from TRBV5-6 and TRBJ2-5, with a possible D match to TRBD2 (5 bases). CDR1 and CDR2 (germline): SGHDT, YYEEEE. CDR3 length equals 16 residues. With 10 bases removed from V and 1 base from J, the gap between germline ends came to 23 bases. In DNA, the CDR3 is TGTGCCTCTCAAAAACGGCAGCAACTAGGCCAAGAGACCCAGTACTTC. It codes for CASQKRQQLGQETQYF.

This clonotype has a handful of counts. The chain employs TRBV5-1 and TRBJ2-3; D might be TRBD1 (6 bases). Germline V lookup: CDR1 SGHRS, CDR2 YFSETQ. V gave up 4 bases and J gave up 3 bases, with 12 bases separating them. The CDR3 sequence is 14 residues long. The CDR3 bases are TGCGCCAGCAGCGATCCCCAGGGGACAGATACGCAGTATTTT. This sequence encodes CASSDPQGTDTQYF.

This chain joins TRBV6-6 and TRBJ2-1; tentatively, D is TRBD2 (6 bases). Germline lookup yields CDR1 MNHNY and CDR2 SVGAGI (reference sequence). Trimming shortened V by 2 bases and J by 5 bases, and 16 bases separated the two germline ends. The CDR3 consists of 16 residues. In DNA, the CDR3 is TGTGCCAGCAGTTACCTAGAGCGGGTAGTAGACAATGAGCAGTTCTTC. It encodes CASSYLERVVDNEQFF.

V is TRBV20-1 and J is TRBJ2-3; 7 nucleotides match TRBD1. V shed 6 bases and J 7 bases; nucleotides not matched to a gene: 16. Germline values: CDR1 DFQATT, CDR2 SNEGSKA (reference sequence). The CDR3 has 15 residues. This CDR3 is CSAGQEKGLGYTQYF. The DNA for the CDR3 is TGCAGTGCCGGACAGGAAAAAGGTCTCGGGTATACGCAGTATTTT.

The V and J genes are TRBV2 and TRBJ1-1, with 10 bases fitting TRBD1. This CDR3 contains 14 residues. Germline V gene data show CDR1 as SNHLY and CDR2 as FYNNEI. V gave up 3 bases and J gave up 6 bases; unmatched junction bases: 4. The CDR3 DNA reads TGTGCCAGCAGTGAGGACAGGGGGATACCTGAAGCTTTCTTT. Residues: CASSEDRGIPEAFF.

The V gene is TRBV12-3 or TRBV12-4, the J gene TRBJ1-4, with D perhaps TRBD1 (5 bases). Trimming shortened V by 4 bases and J by 7 bases, and 13 bases separated the two germline ends. This CDR3 has 14 amino acids. CDR3 nucleotides: TGTGCCAGCAGTTCCTACCCTAGGGGTGAAAAACTGTTTTTT. Residues: CASSSYPRGEKLFF.

The V gene is TRBV7-9, the J gene TRBJ2-2; D remains unclear. The CDR3 loop spans 12 amino acids. Trimming took off 2 bases at V and 6 bases at J, with 4 bases between the two ends. Germline-derived CDR1 and CDR2 are SEHNR and FQNEAQ (reference sequence). CDR3 in amino acids: CASSLLPGELFF. CDR3 bases: TGTGCCAGCAGCTTACTTCCCGGGGAGCTGTTTTTT.

The chain carries TRBV28 and TRBJ2-5, with a possible D match to TRBD2 (5 bases). Germline CDR1 reads MDHEN; CDR2 reads SYDVKM. V was pared by 3 bases and J by 0 bases, with 17 bases between. The CDR3 covers 17 residues. The CDR3 reads CASSLHWTAWYQETQYF. In DNA, the CDR3 is TGTGCCAGCAGTTTGCATTGGACTGCCTGGTACCAAGAGACCCAGTACTTC.

The rearrangement links TRBV12-3 or TRBV12-4 to TRBJ2-3; D may be TRBD1 or TRBD2 (5 bases each). The CDR3 has 14 residues. Trimming removed 8 bases from V and 1 base from J, with 13 bases in between. The CDR3 loop reads CASYEGHGTDTQYF. The CDR3, as DNA: TGTGCCAGCTACGAGGGGCACGGCACAGATACGCAGTATTTT.

The chain employs TRBV4-1 and TRBJ1-5; the D gene is possibly TRBD1 (5 bases). The CDR3 contains 21 residues. In germline, CDR1 is MGHRA, CDR2 YSYEKL. V gave up 0 bases and J gave up 0 bases, with 24 bases separating them. The CDR3 sequence is CASSQDAEGLGPIHSNQPQHF. DNA for the CDR3: TGCGCCAGCAGCCAAGATGCGGAGGGGCTCGGCCCCATTCATAGCAATCAGCCCCAGCATTTT.

The chain employs TRBV9 and TRBJ1-6; a weak D match, TRBD1 (6 bases). Between the trimmed V and J ends, which lost 0 bases and 4 bases, there was a span of 14 bases. Germline V gene data show CDR1 as SGDLS and CDR2 as YYNGEE. The CDR3 is 17 amino acids. This chain's CDR3 is CASSVGGDIGYNSPLHF. The CDR3 nucleotides are TGTGCCAGCAGCGTAGGGGGGGACATAGGGTATAATTCACCCCTCCACTTT. The whole variable domain, filled in from reference TRBV9 and TRBJ1-6, reads DSGVTQTPKHLITATGQRVTLRCSPRSGDLSVYWYQQSLDQGLQFLIQYYNGEERAKGNILERFSAQQFPDLHSELNLSSLELGDSALYFCASSVGGDIGYNSPLHFGNGTRLTVT.

The V and J genes are TRBV29-1 and TRBJ2-1; 8 positions agree with TRBD2. Germline assignment: CDR1 SQVTM and CDR2 ANQGSEA. Trimming removed 7 bases from V and 3 bases from J; junction bases left unmatched: 8. The CDR3 has 14 amino acids. The CDR3 DNA reads TGCAGCGCGACCACTAGCGGATACTACAATGAGCAGTTCTTC. Its translation is CSATTSGYYNEQFF.

V usage is TRBV20-1 and J usage is TRBJ1-1; D unclear. The CDR3 totals 11 residues. CDR1 and CDR2 (germline): DFQATT, SNEGSKA (reference sequence). V was shortened by 3 bases and J by 8 bases, with 10 bases between the two germline ends. The CDR3: CSARETQEAFF. CDR3 bases: TGCAGTGCTAGGGAGACCCAAGAAGCTTTCTTT.